This TCR beta chain appears in the sequencing data of a study of early T cells in non-severe SARS-CoV-2 infection. Germline CDR1 reads DFQATT; CDR2 reads SNEGSKA (reference sequence). This CDR3 has 14 residues. Losses at the gene ends were 6 bases for V and 5 bases for J; bases not matched to a gene: 5. Via MiXCR, TCRdb re-called the 5' RACE reads, giving one row per CDR3 protein. The repertoire holds 25,000 to 35,000 distinct CDR3 sequences, with approximately 5.4% as singletons. This clonotype was observed at least ten times. Sequencing input: whole blood. V gene TRBV20-1 combines with J gene TRBJ2-1; 12 bases match TRBD2. The sequence came from an adult who was a healthcare worker with PCR-confirmed SARS-CoV-2 infection or an uninfected control (not recorded which). The CDR3 DNA reads as TGCAGTGCCGGTCGACTAGCGGGAGACAATGAGCAGTTCTTC. This codes for CSAGRLAGDNEQFF.